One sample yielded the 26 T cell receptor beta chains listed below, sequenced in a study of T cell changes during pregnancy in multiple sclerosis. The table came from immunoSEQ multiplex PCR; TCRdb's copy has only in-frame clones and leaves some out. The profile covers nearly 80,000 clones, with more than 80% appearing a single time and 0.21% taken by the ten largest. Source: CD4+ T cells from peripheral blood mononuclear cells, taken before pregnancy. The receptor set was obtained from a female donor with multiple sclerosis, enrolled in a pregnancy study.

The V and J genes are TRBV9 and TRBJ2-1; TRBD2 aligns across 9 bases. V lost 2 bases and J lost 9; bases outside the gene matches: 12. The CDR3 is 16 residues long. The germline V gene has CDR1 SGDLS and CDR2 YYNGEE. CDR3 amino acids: CASSVDLAGSGAEQFF. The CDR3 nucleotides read TGTGCCAGCAGCGTCGACCTAGCGGGGTCGGGGGCTGAGCAGTTCTTC.

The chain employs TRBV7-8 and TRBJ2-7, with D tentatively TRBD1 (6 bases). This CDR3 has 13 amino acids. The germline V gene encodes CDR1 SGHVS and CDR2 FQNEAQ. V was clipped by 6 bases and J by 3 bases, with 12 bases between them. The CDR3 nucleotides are TGTGCCAGCAGTTACAGGGCGGGCTACGAGCAGTACTTC. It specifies CASSYRAGYEQYF.

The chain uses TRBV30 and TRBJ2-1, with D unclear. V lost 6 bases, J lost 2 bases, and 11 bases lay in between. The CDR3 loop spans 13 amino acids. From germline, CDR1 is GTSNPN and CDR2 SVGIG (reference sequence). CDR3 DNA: TGTGCCTGTCAGAAGCGACCCTACAATGAGCAGTTCTTC. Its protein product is CACQKRPYNEQFF.

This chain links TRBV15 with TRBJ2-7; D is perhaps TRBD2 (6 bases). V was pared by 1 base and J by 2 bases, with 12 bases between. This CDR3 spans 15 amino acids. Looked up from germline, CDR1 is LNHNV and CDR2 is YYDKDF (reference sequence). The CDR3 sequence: CATSRGSGSPYEQYF. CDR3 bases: TGTGCCACCAGCAGAGGATCCGGGAGCCCCTACGAGCAGTACTTC.

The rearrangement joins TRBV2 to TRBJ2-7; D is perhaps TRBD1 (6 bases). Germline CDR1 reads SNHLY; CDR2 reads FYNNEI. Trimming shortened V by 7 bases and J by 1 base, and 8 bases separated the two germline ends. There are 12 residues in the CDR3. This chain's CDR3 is CASTRGSYEQYF. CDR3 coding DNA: TGTGCCAGCACTAGGGGGTCCTACGAGCAGTACTTC.

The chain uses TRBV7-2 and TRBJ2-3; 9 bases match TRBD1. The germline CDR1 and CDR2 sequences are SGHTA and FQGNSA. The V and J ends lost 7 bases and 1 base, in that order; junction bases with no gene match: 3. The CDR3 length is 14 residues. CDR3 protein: CASKQGAGTDTQYF. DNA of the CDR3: TGTGCCAGCAAACAGGGGGCAGGCACAGATACGCAGTATTTT.

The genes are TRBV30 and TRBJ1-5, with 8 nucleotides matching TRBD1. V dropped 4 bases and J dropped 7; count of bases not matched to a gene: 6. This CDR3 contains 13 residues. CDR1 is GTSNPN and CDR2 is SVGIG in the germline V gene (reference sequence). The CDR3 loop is CAWTGGAGQPQHF. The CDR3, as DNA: TGTGCCTGGACAGGGGGCGCGGGGCAGCCCCAGCATTTT.

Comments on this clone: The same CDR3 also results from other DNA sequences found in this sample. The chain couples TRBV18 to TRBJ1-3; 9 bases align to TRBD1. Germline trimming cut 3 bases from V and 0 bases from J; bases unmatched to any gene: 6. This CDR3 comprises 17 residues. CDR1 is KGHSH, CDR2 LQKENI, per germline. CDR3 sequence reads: CASSPLRQGDSGNTIYF. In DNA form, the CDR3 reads TGTGCCAGCTCACCGCTCCGACAGGGGGACTCTGGAAACACCATATATTTT.

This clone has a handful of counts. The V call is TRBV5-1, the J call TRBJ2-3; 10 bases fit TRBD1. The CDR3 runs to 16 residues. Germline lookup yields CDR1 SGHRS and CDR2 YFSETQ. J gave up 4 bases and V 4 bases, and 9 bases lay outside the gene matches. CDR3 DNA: TGCGCCAGCAGCCTACGGACAGGGGGTGGTTCAGATACGCAGTATTTT. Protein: CASSLRTGGGSDTQYF.

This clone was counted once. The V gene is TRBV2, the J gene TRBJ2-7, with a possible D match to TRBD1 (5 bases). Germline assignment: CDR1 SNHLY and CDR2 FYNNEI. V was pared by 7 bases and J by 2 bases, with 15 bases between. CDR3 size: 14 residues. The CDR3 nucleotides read TGTGCCAGCACCCTGGCAGGGAATACCTACGAGCAGTACTTC. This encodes CASTLAGNTYEQYF.

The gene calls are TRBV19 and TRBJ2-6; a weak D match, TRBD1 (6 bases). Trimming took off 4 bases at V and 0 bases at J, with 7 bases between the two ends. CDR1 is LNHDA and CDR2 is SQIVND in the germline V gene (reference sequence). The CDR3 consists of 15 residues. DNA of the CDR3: TGTGCCAGTAGTACAGGGGACTCTGGGGCCAACGTCCTGACTTTC. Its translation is CASSTGDSGANVLTF.

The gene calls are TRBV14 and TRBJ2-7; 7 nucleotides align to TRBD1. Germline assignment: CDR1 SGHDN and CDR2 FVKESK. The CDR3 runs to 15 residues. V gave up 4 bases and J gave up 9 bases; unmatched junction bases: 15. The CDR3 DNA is TGTGCCAGCAGCCGGCTCCCGGGACAGACTATCGGGCAGTACTTC. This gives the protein CASSRLPGQTIGQYF.

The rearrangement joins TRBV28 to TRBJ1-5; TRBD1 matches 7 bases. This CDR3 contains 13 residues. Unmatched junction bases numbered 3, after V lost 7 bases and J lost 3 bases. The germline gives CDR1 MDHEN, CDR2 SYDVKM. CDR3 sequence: CASIDRANQPQHF. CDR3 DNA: TGTGCCAGCATCGACAGGGCCAATCAGCCCCAGCATTTT.

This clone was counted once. CDR3 DNA: TGCGCCAGCAGCCCCGCTGAGCGGGGGGGTGCGAACACCGGGGAGCTGTTTTTT. Amino acid sequence: CASSPAERGGANTGELFF. The V and J genes are TRBV5-1 and TRBJ2-2; 10 nucleotides line up with TRBD2. V dropped 4 bases and J dropped 0; count of bases not matched to a gene: 9. The length of the CDR3 is 18 residues. Germline lookup yields CDR1 SGHRS and CDR2 YFSETQ.

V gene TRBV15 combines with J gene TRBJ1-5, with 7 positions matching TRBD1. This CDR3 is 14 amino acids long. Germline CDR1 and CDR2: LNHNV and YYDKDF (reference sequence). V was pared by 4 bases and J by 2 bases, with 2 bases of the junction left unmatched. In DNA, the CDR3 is TGTGCCACCAGCATAGGGGGCGGCAATCAGCCCCAGCATTTT. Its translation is CATSIGGGNQPQHF.

CDR3 nucleotides: TGTGCCAGCACCCTCCCGGGACAGCAGAGGGGAAACACCATATATTTT. Translating it yields CASTLPGQQRGNTIYF. The rearrangement links TRBV28 to TRBJ1-3; 7 nucleotides match TRBD1. The V gene end was trimmed by 7 bases and the J gene end by 4 bases; junction bases not matched to a gene: 13. The CDR3 loop spans 16 amino acids. Germline CDR1 and CDR2: MDHEN and SYDVKM.

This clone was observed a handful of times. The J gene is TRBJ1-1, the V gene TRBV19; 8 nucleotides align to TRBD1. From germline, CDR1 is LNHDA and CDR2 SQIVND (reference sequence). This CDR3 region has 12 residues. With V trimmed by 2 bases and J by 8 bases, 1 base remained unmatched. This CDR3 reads CASSIWTGEAFF. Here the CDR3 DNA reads TGTGCCAGTAGTATATGGACAGGGGAAGCTTTCTTT. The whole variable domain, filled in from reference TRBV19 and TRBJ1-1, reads DGGITQSPKYLFRKEGQNVTLSCEQNLNHDAMYWYRQDPGQGLRLIYYSQIVNDFQKGDIAEGYSVSREKKESFPLTVTSAQKNPTAFYLCASSIWTGEAFFGQGTRLTVV.

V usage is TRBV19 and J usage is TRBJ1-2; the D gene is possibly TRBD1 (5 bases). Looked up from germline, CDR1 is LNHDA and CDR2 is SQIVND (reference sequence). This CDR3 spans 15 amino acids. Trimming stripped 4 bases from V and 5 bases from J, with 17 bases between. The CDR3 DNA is TGTGCCAGTAGTAATCCGGGCCAGACAGTATATGGCTACACCTTC. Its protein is CASSNPGQTVYGYTF.

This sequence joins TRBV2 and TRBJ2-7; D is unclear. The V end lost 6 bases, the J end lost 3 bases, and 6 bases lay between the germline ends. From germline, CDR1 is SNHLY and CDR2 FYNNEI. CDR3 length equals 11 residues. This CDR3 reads CASSPVYEQYF. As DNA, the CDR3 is TGTGCCAGCAGCCCGGTCTACGAGCAGTACTTC.

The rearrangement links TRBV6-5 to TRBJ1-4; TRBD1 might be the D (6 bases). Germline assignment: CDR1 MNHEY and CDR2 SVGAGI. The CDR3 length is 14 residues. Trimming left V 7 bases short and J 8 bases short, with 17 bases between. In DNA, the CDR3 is TGTGCCAGCACCAAAGGGGGGGCTGGGGAAAAACTGTTTTTT. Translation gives CASTKGGAGEKLFF.

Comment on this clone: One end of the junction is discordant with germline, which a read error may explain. The CDR3 region is CASSLAGTRADF. The CDR3 DNA follows: TGTGCCAGCAGCTTAGCGGGGACTAGGGCGGACTTC. J is TRBJ2-5 and V is TRBV7-6; 8 nucleotides agree with TRBD2. Germline V gene lookup returns CDR1 SGHVS and CDR2 FNYEAQ. CDR3 length equals 12 residues.

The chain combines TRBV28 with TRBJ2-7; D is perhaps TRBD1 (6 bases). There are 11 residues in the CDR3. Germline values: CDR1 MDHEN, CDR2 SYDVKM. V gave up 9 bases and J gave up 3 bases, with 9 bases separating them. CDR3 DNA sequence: TGTGCCAGTTCCAGGGGCTACGAGCAGTACTTC. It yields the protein CASSRGYEQYF.

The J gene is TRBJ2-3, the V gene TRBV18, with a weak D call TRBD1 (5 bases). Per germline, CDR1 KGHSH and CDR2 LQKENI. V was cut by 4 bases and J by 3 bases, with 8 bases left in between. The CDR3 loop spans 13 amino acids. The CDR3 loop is CASSQQGTDTQYF. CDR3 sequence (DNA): TGTGCCAGCTCACAGCAGGGTACAGATACGCAGTATTTT.

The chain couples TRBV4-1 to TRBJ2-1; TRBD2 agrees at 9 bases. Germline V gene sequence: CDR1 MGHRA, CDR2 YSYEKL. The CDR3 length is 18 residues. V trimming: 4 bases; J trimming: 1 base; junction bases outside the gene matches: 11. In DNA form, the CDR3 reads TGCGCCAGCAGCCTCGGAGGCGGGAGGGCCCTGTCCTACAATGAGCAGTTCTTC. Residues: CASSLGGGRALSYNEQFF.

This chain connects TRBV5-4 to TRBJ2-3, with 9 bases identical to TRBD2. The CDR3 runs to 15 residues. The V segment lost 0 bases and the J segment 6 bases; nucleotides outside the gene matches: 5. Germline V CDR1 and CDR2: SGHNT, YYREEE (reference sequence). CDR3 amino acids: CASSLVGLASDTQYF. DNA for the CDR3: TGTGCCAGCAGCTTGGTGGGACTAGCCTCGGATACGCAGTATTTT.

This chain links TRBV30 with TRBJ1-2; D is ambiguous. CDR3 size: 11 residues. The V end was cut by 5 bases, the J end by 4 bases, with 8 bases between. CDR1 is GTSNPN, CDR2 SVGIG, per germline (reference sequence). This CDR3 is CAWAGSYGYTF. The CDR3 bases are TGTGCCTGGGCGGGGTCCTATGGCTACACCTTC.